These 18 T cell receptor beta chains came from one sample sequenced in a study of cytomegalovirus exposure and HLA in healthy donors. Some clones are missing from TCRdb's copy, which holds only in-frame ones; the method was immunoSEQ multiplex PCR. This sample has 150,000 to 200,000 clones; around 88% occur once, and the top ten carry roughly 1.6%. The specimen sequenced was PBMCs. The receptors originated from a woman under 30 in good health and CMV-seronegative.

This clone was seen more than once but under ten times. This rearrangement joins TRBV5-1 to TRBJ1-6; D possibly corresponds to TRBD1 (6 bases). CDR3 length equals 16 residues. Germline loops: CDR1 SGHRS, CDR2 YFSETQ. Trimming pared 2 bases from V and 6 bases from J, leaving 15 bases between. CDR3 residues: CASSLLTGQLNSPLHF. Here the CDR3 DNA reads TGCGCCAGCAGCTTACTCACCGGACAGCTTAATTCACCCCTCCACTTT.

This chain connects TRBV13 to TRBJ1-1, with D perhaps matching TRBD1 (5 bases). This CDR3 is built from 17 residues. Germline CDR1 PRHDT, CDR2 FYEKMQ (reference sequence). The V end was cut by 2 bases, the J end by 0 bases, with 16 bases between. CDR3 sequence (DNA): TGTGCCAGCAGCTTACGAGCCGGGGGTCCCATGAACACTGAAGCTTTCTTT. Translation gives CASSLRAGGPMNTEAFF.

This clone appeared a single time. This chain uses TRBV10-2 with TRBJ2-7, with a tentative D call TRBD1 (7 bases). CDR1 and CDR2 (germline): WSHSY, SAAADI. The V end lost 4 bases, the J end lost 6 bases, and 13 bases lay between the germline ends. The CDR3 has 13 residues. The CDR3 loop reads CASSGGAGGEQYF. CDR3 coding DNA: TGCGCCAGCAGTGGGGGGGCAGGGGGCGAGCAGTACTTC.

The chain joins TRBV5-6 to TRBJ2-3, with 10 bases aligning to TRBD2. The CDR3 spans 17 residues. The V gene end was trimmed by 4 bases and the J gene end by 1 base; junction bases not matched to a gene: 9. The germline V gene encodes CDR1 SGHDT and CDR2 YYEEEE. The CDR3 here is CASSPRTTSGGTDTQYF. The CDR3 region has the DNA TGTGCCAGCAGCCCGCGAACTACTAGCGGGGGCACAGATACGCAGTATTTT.

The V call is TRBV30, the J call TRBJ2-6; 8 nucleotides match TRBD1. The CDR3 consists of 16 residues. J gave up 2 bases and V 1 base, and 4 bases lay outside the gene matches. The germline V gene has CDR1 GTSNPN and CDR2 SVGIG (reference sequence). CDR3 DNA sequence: TGTGCCTGGAGTGCGGACAGGGTTGCTGGGGCCAACGTCCTGACTTTC. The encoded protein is CAWSADRVAGANVLTF.

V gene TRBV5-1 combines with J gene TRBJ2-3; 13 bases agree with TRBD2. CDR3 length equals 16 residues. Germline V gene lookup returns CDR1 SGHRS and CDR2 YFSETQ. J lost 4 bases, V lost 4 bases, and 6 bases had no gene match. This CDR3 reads CASSLQLAGGADTQYF. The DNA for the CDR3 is TGCGCCAGCAGCCTTCAACTAGCGGGAGGGGCAGATACGCAGTATTTT.

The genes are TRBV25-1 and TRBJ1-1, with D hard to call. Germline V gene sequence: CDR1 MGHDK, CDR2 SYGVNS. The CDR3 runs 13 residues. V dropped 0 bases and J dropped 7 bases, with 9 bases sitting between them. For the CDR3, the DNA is TGTGCCAGCAGTGAATACTACGCAAGTGAAGCTTTCTTT. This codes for CASSEYYASEAFF.

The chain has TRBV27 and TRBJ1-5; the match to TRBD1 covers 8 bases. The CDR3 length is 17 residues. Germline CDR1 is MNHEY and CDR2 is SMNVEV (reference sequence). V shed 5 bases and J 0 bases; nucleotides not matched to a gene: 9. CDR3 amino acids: CASSPLQGGVSNQPQHF. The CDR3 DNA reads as TGTGCCAGCAGTCCCCTACAGGGGGGGGTTAGCAATCAGCCCCAGCATTTT.

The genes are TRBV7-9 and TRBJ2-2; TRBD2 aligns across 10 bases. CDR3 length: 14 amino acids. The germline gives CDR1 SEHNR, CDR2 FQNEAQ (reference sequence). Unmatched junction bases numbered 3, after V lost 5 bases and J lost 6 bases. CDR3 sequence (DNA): TGTGCCAGCAGCCAGGGGACTAGCGCCGGGGAGCTGTTTTTT. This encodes CASSQGTSAGELFF.

CDR3 in amino acids: CASSQDQSGRALEQYF. CDR3 DNA: TGCGCCAGCAGCCAAGATCAGAGCGGGAGGGCTCTCGAGCAGTACTTC. The gene calls are TRBV4-1 and TRBJ2-7, with 10 positions matching TRBD2. The V and J ends lost 0 bases and 6 bases, in that order; junction bases with no gene match: 8. The CDR3 consists of 16 residues. Germline CDR1 MGHRA, CDR2 YSYEKL.

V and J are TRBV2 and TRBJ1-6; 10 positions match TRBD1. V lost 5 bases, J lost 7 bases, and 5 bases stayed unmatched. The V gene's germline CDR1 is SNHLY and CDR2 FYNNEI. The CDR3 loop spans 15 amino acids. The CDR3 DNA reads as TGTGCCAGCAGTCGGACAGGGGGACCGAATTCACCCCTCCACTTT. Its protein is CASSRTGGPNSPLHF.

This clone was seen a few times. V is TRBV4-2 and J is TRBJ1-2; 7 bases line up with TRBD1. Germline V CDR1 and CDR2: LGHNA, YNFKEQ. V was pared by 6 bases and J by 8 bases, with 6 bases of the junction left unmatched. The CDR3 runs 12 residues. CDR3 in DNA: TGTGCCAGCAGTTACACAGGGGACGGCTACACCTTC. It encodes CASSYTGDGYTF.

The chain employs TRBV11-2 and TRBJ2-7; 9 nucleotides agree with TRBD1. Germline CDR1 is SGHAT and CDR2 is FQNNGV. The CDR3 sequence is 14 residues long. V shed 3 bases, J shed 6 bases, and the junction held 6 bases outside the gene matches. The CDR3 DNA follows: TGTGCCAGCAGCTTCCAACAGGGGGCCAGCGAGCAGTACTTC. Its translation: CASSFQQGASEQYF. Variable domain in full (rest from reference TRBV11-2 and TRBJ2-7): EAGVAQSPRYKIIEKRQSVAFWCNPISGHATLYWYQQILGQGPKLLIQFQNNGVVDDSQLPKDRFSAERLKGVDSTLKIQPAKLEDSAVYLCASSFQQGASEQYFGPGTRLTVT.

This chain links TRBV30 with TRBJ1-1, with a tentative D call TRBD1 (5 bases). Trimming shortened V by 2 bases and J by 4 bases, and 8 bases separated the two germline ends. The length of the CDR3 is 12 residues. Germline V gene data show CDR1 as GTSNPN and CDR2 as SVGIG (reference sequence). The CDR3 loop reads CAWSTGGTEAFF. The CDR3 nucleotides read TGTGCCTGGAGTACGGGGGGCACTGAAGCTTTCTTT.

CDR3 sequence reads: CASSYMGGAADTGELFF. Written as DNA, the CDR3 is TGTGCCAGCAGCTACATGGGAGGGGCCGCCGACACCGGGGAGCTGTTTTTT. V and J are TRBV7-3 and TRBJ2-2; 7 nucleotides align to TRBD2. CDR1 is SGHTA and CDR2 is FQGTGA in the germline V gene. This CDR3 spans 17 amino acids. Unmatched junction bases numbered 11, after V lost 4 bases and J lost 3 bases.

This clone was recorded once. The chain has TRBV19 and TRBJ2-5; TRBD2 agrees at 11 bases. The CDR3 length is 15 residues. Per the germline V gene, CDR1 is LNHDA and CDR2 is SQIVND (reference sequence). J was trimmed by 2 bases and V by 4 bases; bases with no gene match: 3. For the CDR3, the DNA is TGTGCCAGTAGTACTAGCGGGAGGACTCAAGAGACCCAGTACTTC. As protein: CASSTSGRTQETQYF.

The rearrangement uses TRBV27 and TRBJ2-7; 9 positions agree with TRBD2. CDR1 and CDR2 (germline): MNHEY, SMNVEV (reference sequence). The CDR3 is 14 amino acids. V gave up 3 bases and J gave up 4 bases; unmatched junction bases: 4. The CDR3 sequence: CASSFSGRIYEQYF. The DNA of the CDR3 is TGTGCCAGCAGTTTTAGCGGGAGAATTTACGAGCAGTACTTC.

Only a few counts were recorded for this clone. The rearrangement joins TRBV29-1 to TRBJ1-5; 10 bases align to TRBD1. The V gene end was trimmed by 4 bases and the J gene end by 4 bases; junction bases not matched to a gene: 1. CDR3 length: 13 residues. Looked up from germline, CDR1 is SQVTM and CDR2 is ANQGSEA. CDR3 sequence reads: CSVGGQGNQPQHF. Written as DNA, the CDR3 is TGCAGCGTTGGGGGACAGGGGAATCAGCCCCAGCATTTT.